This record concerns one T cell receptor (beta chain) sequence. This record comes from a study of cytomegalovirus exposure and HLA in healthy donors. After removal of 0 bases from V and 5 bases from J, the junction contained 8 bases not matched to a gene. CDR3 length: 16 amino acids. CDR1 is SGHTA and CDR2 is FQGNSA in the germline V gene. Both 60 Vbeta primers and 13 Jbeta primers went into the PCR. The table came from immunoSEQ multiplex PCR; TCRdb's copy has only in-frame clones and leaves some out. The sample lists some 160,000 clones; approximately 80% were seen once. The receptor was isolated from a woman aged 50 to 60 in good health and CMV-seronegative. The chain couples TRBV7-2 to TRBJ1-2; 8 bases agree with TRBD1. Specimen: PBMCs. The CDR3 DNA reads as TGTGCCAGCAGCTTAGCCTATCGACAGGGGAGATATGGCTACACCTTC. Translated, it gives CASSLAYRQGRYGYTF. The whole variable domain, remainder taken from reference TRBV7-2 and TRBJ1-2, is GAGVSQSPSNKVTEKGKDVELRCDPISGHTALYWYRQSLGQGLEFLIYFQGNSAPDKSGLPSDRFSAERTGGSVSTLTIQRTQQEDSAVYLCASSLAYRQGRYGYTFGSGTRLTVV.